This entry lists 13 T cell receptor beta chains sequenced from one sample in a study of CD8 T cells in ankylosing spondylitis. TCRdb passed the 5' RACE reads through MiXCR, listing each CDR3 protein once. The sample records approximately 200,000 distinct CDR3 sequences, 9.5% to 15% being singletons. The sample was blood, either unsorted or a sorted T cell fraction (not recorded which). These receptor sequences come from a male donor with ankylosing spondylitis or in good health (not recorded which).

The chain is built from TRBV9 and TRBJ2-3; a possible D gene is TRBD2 (6 bases). Germline V CDR1 and CDR2: SGDLS, YYNGEE. This CDR3 contains 15 residues. V was pared by 5 bases and J by 0 bases, with 13 bases between. CDR3 nucleotides: TGTGCCAGCAGTCCTCCTAGCGCTAGCACAGATACGCAGTATTTT. Its translation is CASSPPSASTDTQYF.

This clonotype was seen a few times. The chain carries TRBV4-1 and TRBJ2-5; the D gene could be TRBD1 or TRBD2 (5 bases each). This CDR3 spans 14 amino acids. Germline CDR1 is MGHRA and CDR2 is YSYEKL. V lost 4 bases and J lost 3, with 12 bases in between. CDR3 amino acids: CASSPMGREETQYF. The CDR3 bases are TGCGCCAGCAGCCCTATGGGGCGGGAAGAGACCCAGTACTTC.

V is TRBV6-1 and J is TRBJ2-7; TRBD1 aligns across 8 bases. The CDR3 runs to 14 residues. V shed 4 bases and J 5 bases; nucleotides not matched to a gene: 7. Germline lookup yields CDR1 MNHNS and CDR2 SASEGT. CDR3: CASSGTGGLNEQYF. CDR3 in DNA: TGTGCCAGCAGTGGAACAGGGGGGCTTAACGAGCAGTACTTC.

The rearrangement joins TRBV7-9 to TRBJ2-3, with D unclear. Germline V gene data show CDR1 as SEHNR and CDR2 as FQNEAQ (reference sequence). Trimming stripped 7 bases from V and 0 bases from J, with 8 bases between. The CDR3 length is 13 residues. CDR3 protein: CASTPYSTDTQYF. CDR3 nucleotide sequence: TGTGCCAGCACCCCCTATAGCACAGATACGCAGTATTTT.

V usage is TRBV29-1 and J usage is TRBJ2-1, with a weak D call TRBD1 (6 bases). With 8 bases removed from V and 3 bases from J, the gap between germline ends came to 17 bases. CDR3 length equals 14 residues. CDR1 SQVTM and CDR2 ANQGSEA come from the germline V gene. The CDR3: CSLSLRGIYNEQFF. DNA of the CDR3: TGCAGCCTCTCCCTAAGGGGGATCTACAATGAGCAGTTCTTC.

J is TRBJ1-1 and V is TRBV9, with D unclear. Deletions cut 0 bases from V and 1 base from J, with 4 bases between. Germline V gene data show CDR1 as SGDLS and CDR2 as YYNGEE. CDR3 length: 13 residues. As DNA, the CDR3 is TGTGCCAGCAGCGTAGGTGAGAACACTGAAGCTTTCTTT. The encoded protein is CASSVGENTEAFF.

V is TRBV7-2 and J is TRBJ2-7; D possibly corresponds to TRBD1 (6 bases). This CDR3 spans 16 amino acids. CDR1 and CDR2 from the germline V gene are SGHTA and FQGNSA. V was clipped by 1 base and J by 4 bases, with 17 bases between them. CDR3 DNA: TGTGCCAGCAGCTTAGACGGGACATTCGGATCTTACGAGCAGTACTTC. Protein product: CASSLDGTFGSYEQYF.

There are a few counts of this clonotype. The chain employs TRBV27 and TRBJ2-7; TRBD2 is a possible D gene (5 bases). The ends were cut back, 5 bases at V and 7 bases at J, with 18 bases in the middle. The CDR3 sequence is 14 residues long. The germline V gene encodes CDR1 MNHEY and CDR2 SMNVEV (reference sequence). The CDR3 sequence: CASSPNPGVREQYF. The DNA for the CDR3 is TGTGCCAGCAGTCCCAACCCCGGGGTACGGGAGCAGTACTTC.

The chain has TRBV7-9 and TRBJ2-2, with a weak D call TRBD1 (5 bases). Trimming took off 2 bases at V and 1 base at J, with 14 bases between the two ends. The CDR3 consists of 17 residues. Looked up from germline, CDR1 is SEHNR and CDR2 is FQNEAQ (reference sequence). The CDR3 region has the DNA TGTGCCAGCAGCTTAAAGGGCAGGGCGGTGAACACCGGGGAGCTGTTTTTT. It codes for CASSLKGRAVNTGELFF.

The chain carries TRBV18 and TRBJ2-7; D is perhaps TRBD2 (6 bases). This CDR3 is built from 14 residues. V lost 0 bases and J lost 0, with 6 bases in between. Germline V gives CDR1 KGHSH, CDR2 LQKENI. The CDR3 is CASSPPEGSYEQYF. The CDR3 DNA reads TGTGCCAGCTCACCACCGGAGGGCTCCTACGAGCAGTACTTC. The whole variable domain, remainder taken from reference TRBV18 and TRBJ2-7, is NAGVMQNPRHLVRRRGQEARLRCSPMKGHSHVYWYRQLPEEGLKFMVYLQKENIIDESGMPKERFSAEFPKEGPSILRIQQVVRGDSAAYFCASSPPEGSYEQYFGPGTRLTVT.

This clonotype has a handful of counts. The chain employs TRBV3-1 and TRBJ2-1; 11 bases match TRBD2. The CDR3 runs 18 residues. Per the germline V gene, CDR1 is LGHDT and CDR2 is YNNKEL (reference sequence). V dropped 0 bases and J dropped 9; count of bases not matched to a gene: 13. CDR3 nucleotide sequence: TGTGCCAGCAGCCAAGAACTTAGCGGGGGGGCAGAGATCGTTGAGCAGTTCTTC. Amino acids: CASSQELSGGAEIVEQFF.

This clonotype was picked up a small number of times. The V call is TRBV7-8, the J call TRBJ2-3; 10 bases match TRBD2. CDR1 is SGHVS and CDR2 is FQNEAQ in the germline V gene. Trimming took 5 bases from V and 2 from J; bases not matched to a gene: 7. The CDR3 is 16 amino acids. In DNA, the CDR3 is TGTGCCAGCAGCGAGCGGGGGGGCTTCATCACAGATACGCAGTATTTT. Its protein is CASSERGGFITDTQYF.

This clonotype was counted only a few times. The CDR3 loop is CASSHRTGDEAFF. The DNA of the CDR3 is TGCGCCAGCAGCCACCGAACCGGGGATGAAGCTTTCTTT. The rearrangement uses TRBV4-1 and TRBJ1-1; D gene ambiguous. V was pared by 3 bases and J by 7 bases, with 12 bases between. Germline CDR1 is MGHRA and CDR2 is YSYEKL. The CDR3 totals 13 residues.